What follows are 15 T cell receptor beta chains derived from one specimen sequenced in a study of Graves' ophthalmopathy and Graves' hyperthyroidism. Transcripts of RNA were the source for amplifying TCR beta CDR3 regions. Second-round multiplex PCR came after a first-round RT-PCR that employed HTBI primers. TCRdb redid the calling of the multiplex PCR reads with MiXCR, one entry per CDR3 protein. The sample includes 200,000 to 250,000 distinct CDR3 sequences, just under 30% seen only once; the top ten take approximately 8.2%. Sequencing used peripheral blood. The receptors stem from a middle-aged man with Graves' ophthalmopathy.

This clonotype came up many times. The V and J genes are TRBV19 and TRBJ2-5; D is uncertain. CDR1 and CDR2 (germline): LNHDA, SQIVND (reference sequence). The V end was cut by 5 bases, the J end by 2 bases, with 15 bases between. This CDR3 has 15 amino acids. CDR3 residues: CASSPGLAEQETQYF. For the CDR3, the DNA is TGTGCCAGTAGTCCAGGCCTGGCCGAACAAGAGACCCAGTACTTC.

In its sample, this clonotype was seen many times. This CDR3 is CASELTGVMNTEAFF. The CDR3 coding sequence is TGTGCCAGCGAGTTGACGGGAGTCATGAACACTGAAGCTTTCTTT. The rearrangement uses TRBV12-3 or TRBV12-4 and TRBJ1-1; D not certain. Trimming shortened V by 8 bases and J by 0 bases, and 16 bases separated the two germline ends. The CDR3 covers 15 residues.

This clonotype was observed at least ten times. This chain connects TRBV6-5 to TRBJ2-7; D is unresolved. Germline CDR1 and CDR2: MNHEY and SVGAGI. Between the trimmed V and J ends, which lost 2 bases and 0 bases, there was a span of 8 bases. This CDR3 has 14 residues. CDR3 region: CASSYQPSSYEQYF. CDR3 nucleotides: TGTGCCAGCAGTTACCAGCCAAGCTCCTACGAGCAGTACTTC.

This clonotype has ten or more counts. The rearrangement joins TRBV6-1 to TRBJ2-7, with 7 nucleotides matching TRBD2. After removal of 5 bases from V and 3 bases from J, the junction contained 10 bases not matched to a gene. Germline V gives CDR1 MNHNS, CDR2 SASEGT. This CDR3 contains 15 residues. The CDR3 DNA is TGTGCCAGCAGTCCCTCTCGCGGGAGCCTCTACGAGCAGTACTTC. Translating it yields CASSPSRGSLYEQYF.

As regards this clonotype: At one of its ends the junction is not consistent with the germline gene, which may arise from a read error. J is TRBJ2-2 and V is TRBV14; D possibly matches TRBD1 or TRBD2 (6 bases each). CDR3 length: 18 residues. Germline-derived CDR1 and CDR2 are SGHDN and FVKESK. DNA for the CDR3: TGTGCCAGCAGGCAAGGGGATCGGGGGCTTGCGAACACCGGGGAGCTGTTTTTT. The encoded protein is CASRQGDRGLANTGELFF.

This clonotype has ten or more counts. The V and J genes are TRBV27 and TRBJ2-7; TRBD2 matches 7 bases. This CDR3 has 14 amino acids. With V trimmed by 5 bases and J by 4 bases, 8 bases remained unmatched. Germline V CDR1 and CDR2: MNHEY, SMNVEV (reference sequence). The CDR3 bases are TGTGCCAGCAGTCGAGAGGGGAGGGAATACGAGCAGTACTTC. Protein product: CASSREGREYEQYF.

This chain joins TRBV27 and TRBJ1-5, with D unresolved. The germline gives CDR1 MNHEY, CDR2 SMNVEV (reference sequence). The V gene lost 3 bases and the J gene lost 7 bases, with 10 bases spanning the gap. The CDR3 has 13 residues. In nucleotides, the CDR3 is TGTGCCAGCAGTTTTCAGGTTGAGCAGCCCCAGCATTTT. It yields the protein CASSFQVEQPQHF.

This clonotype was observed at least ten times. J is TRBJ2-5 and V is TRBV28; 9 nucleotides match TRBD1. Trimming at V came to 3 bases and at J to 4 bases, leaving 6 bases not matched to a gene. The CDR3 extends over 15 amino acids. Germline V gene data show CDR1 as MDHEN and CDR2 as SYDVKM. The CDR3 region is CASSFVDRGGETQYF. The CDR3 region has the DNA TGTGCCAGCAGTTTCGTGGACAGGGGTGGAGAGACCCAGTACTTC. The variable domain in full, completed from reference TRBV28 and TRBJ2-5, reads DVKVTQSSRYLVKRTGEKVFLECVQDMDHENMFWYRQDPGLGLRLIYFSYDVKMKEKGDIPEGYSVSREKKERFSLILESASTNQTSMYLCASSFVDRGGETQYFGPGTRLLVL.

This clonotype was seen just once. The rearrangement links TRBV10-3 to TRBJ1-3, with TRBD1 matching over 7 bases. CDR1 is ENHRY, CDR2 SYGVKD, per germline. The V gene end was trimmed by 7 bases and the J gene end by 3 bases; junction bases not matched to a gene: 9. There are 15 residues in the CDR3. This CDR3 reads CAITPNRDSGNTIYF. The CDR3 coding sequence is TGTGCCATCACCCCGAACCGGGACAGTGGAAACACCATATATTTT.

The CDR3 region is CASSIEGTPGHYEQYF. The CDR3 region has the DNA TGTGCCAGTAGTATAGAAGGGACCCCCGGTCACTACGAGCAGTACTTC. This sequence joins TRBV19 and TRBJ2-7; D is possibly TRBD1 or TRBD2 (5 bases each). The CDR3 is made up of 16 amino acids. Trimming took off 0 bases at V and 3 bases at J, with 15 bases between the two ends. CDR1 and CDR2 (germline): LNHDA, SQIVND (reference sequence). Variable domain in full (rest from reference TRBV19 and TRBJ2-7): DGGITQSPKYLFRKEGQNVTLSCEQNLNHDAMYWYRQDPGQGLRLIYYSQIVNDFQKGDIAEGYSVSREKKESFPLTVTSAQKNPTAFYLCASSIEGTPGHYEQYFGPGTRLTVT.

The chain carries TRBV28 and TRBJ2-2, with TRBD2 matching over 7 bases. The CDR3 spans 15 residues. With 3 bases clipped from V and 1 base from J, the junction kept 2 bases outside the gene matches. From germline, CDR1 is MDHEN and CDR2 SYDVKM. In DNA form, the CDR3 reads TGTGCCAGCAGTTTCGTAGCGGGGAACACCGGGGAGCTGTTTTTT. The encoded protein is CASSFVAGNTGELFF.

At least ten counts were recorded for this clonotype. V gene TRBV28 combines with J gene TRBJ2-7; possible D gene TRBD1, 7 bases. The CDR3 contains 19 residues. Trimming removed 1 base at V and 2 bases at J, with 24 bases between. Germline CDR1 and CDR2: MDHEN and SYDVKM. The CDR3 DNA sequence: TGTGCCAGCAGTTTATATGCCTACACGGGGCAGGGGGGCACCTACGAGCAGTACTTC. This sequence encodes CASSLYAYTGQGGTYEQYF.

This clonotype was counted at least ten times. The chain has TRBV6-5 and TRBJ2-7, with D maybe TRBD1 (6 bases). Germline CDR1 MNHEY, CDR2 SVGAGI. The CDR3 loop spans 12 amino acids. Trimming cost V 6 bases and J 1 base, with 7 bases left between them. Here the CDR3 reads CASSTGSYEQYF. For the CDR3, the DNA is TGTGCCAGCAGCACAGGGTCCTACGAGCAGTACTTC.

This clonotype was observed many times. The chain couples TRBV15 to TRBJ2-4, with 7 bases that match TRBD1. J lost 4 bases, V lost 3 bases, and 6 bases had no gene match. CDR1 LNHNV and CDR2 YYDKDF come from the germline V gene (reference sequence). The CDR3 totals 15 residues. CDR3 amino acids: CATSSRRDSKNIQYF. CDR3 nucleotides: TGTGCCACCAGCAGCCGCCGGGACAGTAAAAACATTCAGTACTTC.

This chain joins TRBV7-2 and TRBJ1-1; 10 bases are shared with TRBD1. The CDR3 contains 13 residues. Germline CDR1 SGHTA, CDR2 FQGNSA. V was clipped by 4 bases and J by 8 bases; unmatched bases: 4. Written as DNA, the CDR3 is TGTGCCAGCAGCTCGACAGGGGGCGAAGAAGCTTTCTTT. Amino acid sequence: CASSSTGGEEAFF.